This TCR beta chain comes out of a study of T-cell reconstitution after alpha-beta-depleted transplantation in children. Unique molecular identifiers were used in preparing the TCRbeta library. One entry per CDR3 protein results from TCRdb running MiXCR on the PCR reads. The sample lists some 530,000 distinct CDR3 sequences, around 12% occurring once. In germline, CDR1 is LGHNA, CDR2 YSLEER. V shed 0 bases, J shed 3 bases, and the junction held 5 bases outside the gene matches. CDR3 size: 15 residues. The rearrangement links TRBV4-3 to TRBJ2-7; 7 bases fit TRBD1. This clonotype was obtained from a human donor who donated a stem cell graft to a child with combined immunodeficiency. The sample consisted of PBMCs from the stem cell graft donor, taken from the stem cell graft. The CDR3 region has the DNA TGCGCCAGCAGCCAAGAACGGACAGGAATCTACGAGCAGTACTTC. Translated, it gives CASSQERTGIYEQYF.